This is a list of T cell receptor beta chains from one sample in a study of blood T cells in healthy people across ages. Each CDR3 protein gets one entry after TCRdb re-called the 5' RACE reads with MiXCR. The sample records approximately 800,000 distinct CDR3 sequences, around a quarter being singletons. The data were also submitted as part of a second study, on T cells of mothers and their children.

The sample was blood. These receptors originate from a boy younger than 18 in good health. CDR3s include the opening cysteine and the closing phenylalanine or tryptophan. The D gene is left open where the match is weak. A clone size is listed for some rows: how often the clone was seen (once, few, many), or a class if it is expanded.

D gene	J gene	clone size	V gene	CDR3 protein	CDR3 DNA
-	TRBJ1-4	few	TRBV28	CASKDLYEKLFF	TGTGCCAGCAAGGACCTCTATGAAAAACTGTTTTTT
-	TRBJ2-5	-	TRBV28	CASTPDFEETQYF	TGTGCCAGCACCCCGGACTTCGAAGAGACCCAGTACTTC
-	TRBJ2-3	-	TRBV20-1	CSARVVDTQYF	TGCAGTGCTAGAGTAGTAGATACGCAGTATTTT
-	TRBJ2-4	-	TRBV27	CASSLSYGDGTKNIQYF	TGTGCCAGCAGTTTAAGCTATGGGGATGGGACCAAAAACATTCAGTACTTC
TRBD1	TRBJ2-7	-	TRBV12-3/TRBV12-4	CASSLRTGFFEQYF	TGTGCCAGCAGTTTGCGGACAGGGTTTTTCGAGCAGTACTTC
-	TRBJ2-5	few	TRBV29-1	CSVAANQETQYF	TGCAGCGTTGCGGCTAACCAAGAGACCCAGTACTTC
-	TRBJ1-3	-	TRBV7-9	CASSSPLGAMAVNTIYF	TGTGCCAGCAGCTCCCCTCTGGGGGCTATGGCGGTAAACACCATATATTTT
TRBD1	TRBJ2-1	-	TRBV20-1	CSARSGGETYNEQFF	TGCAGTGCTCGGTCAGGGGGAGAGACCTACAATGAGCAGTTCTTC
-	TRBJ1-2	few	TRBV21-1	CASSKSEEGYGYTF	TGTGCCAGCAGCAAATCCGAAGAGGGCTATGGCTACACCTTC
-	TRBJ1-5	few	TRBV20-1	CSPPGANSNQPQHF	TGCAGCCCCCCGGGAGCAAATAGCAATCAGCCCCAGCATTTT
TRBD1	TRBJ2-7	-	TRBV29-1	CSVESRDRGHYEQYF	TGCAGCGTTGAAAGTCGGGACAGGGGGCACTACGAGCAGTACTTC
-	TRBJ2-5	-	TRBV29-1	CSVEGWDFKETQYF	TGCAGCGTTGAAGGGTGGGACTTTAAAGAGACCCAGTACTTC
TRBD1	TRBJ1-1	-	TRBV6-1	CASKFEQGRTYTEAFF	TGTGCCAGCAAGTTCGAACAGGGGAGAACGTACACTGAAGCTTTCTTT
-	TRBJ1-1	few	TRBV6-6	CASREVFQNTEAFF	TGTGCCAGCAGAGAGGTTTTCCAGAACACTGAAGCTTTCTTT
-	TRBJ1-1	few	TRBV6-1	CASSEGFSEAFF	TGTGCCAGCAGTGAGGGGTTTTCCGAAGCTTTCTTT
-	TRBJ2-1	-	TRBV6-2/TRBV6-3	CASTEPGHNEQFF	TGTGCCAGCACCGAACCCGGCCACAATGAGCAGTTCTTC
TRBD1	TRBJ2-7	-	TRBV5-1	CASSPDRVINHEQYF	TGCGCCAGCAGCCCGGACAGGGTCATTAACCACGAGCAGTACTTC
TRBD2	TRBJ2-3	many	TRBV6-5	CASSYSSSGRSTDTQYF	TGTGCCAGCAGTTACTCCTCTAGCGGGAGGAGCACAGATACGCAGTATTTT
-	TRBJ1-5	-	TRBV29-1	CSVGDSGNQPQHF	TGCAGCGTCGGGGACTCGGGCAATCAGCCCCAGCATTTT
-	TRBJ2-1	-	TRBV29-1	CSVEGQNEQFF	TGCAGCGTTGAAGGACAGAATGAGCAGTTCTTC
-	TRBJ2-7	few	TRBV4-3	CASSQDRHGYYEQYF	TGCGCCAGCAGCCAAGATAGGCACGGATACTACGAGCAGTACTTC
TRBD1	TRBJ2-7	few	TRBV20-1	CSARAPKTGAYEQYF	TGCAGTGCTAGAGCGCCGAAGACAGGGGCCTACGAGCAGTACTTC
TRBD1	TRBJ2-7	few	TRBV20-1	CSARDPGQGAIYYEQYF	TGCAGTGCTAGAGATCCTGGACAGGGGGCAATTTACTACGAGCAGTACTTC
-	TRBJ2-5	-	TRBV5-1	CASSLAEGWETQYF	TGCGCCAGCAGCTTGGCCGAAGGGTGGGAGACCCAGTACTTC
-	TRBJ2-5	-	TRBV7-6	CASRGPQETQYF	TGTGCCTCCCGGGGGCCCCAAGAGACCCAGTACTTC
TRBD1	TRBJ1-4	-	TRBV3-1	CASSLPPGGKLFF	TGTGCCAGCAGCCTCCCACCAGGGGGAAAACTGTTTTTT
TRBD1	TRBJ1-4	few	TRBV29-1	CSVSGQGGEKLFF	TGCAGCGTTTCTGGACAGGGGGGTGAAAAACTGTTTTTT
-	TRBJ1-6	-	TRBV3-1	CASSQERGNSPLHF	TGTGCCAGCAGCCAAGAGCGGGGGAATTCACCCCTCCACTTT
TRBD1	TRBJ1-4	few	TRBV11-2	CASSFSLTGDSTNEKLFF	TGTGCCAGCAGCTTCTCTTTGACAGGGGATTCAACTAATGAAAAACTGTTTTTT
TRBD1	TRBJ2-7	-	TRBV12-3/TRBV12-4	CASSLYRQGNSFSSYEQYF	TGTGCCAGCAGTCTTTACCGACAGGGGAACAGTTTTAGCTCCTACGAGCAGTACTTC
TRBD2	TRBJ2-1	-	TRBV20-1	CSARDYSGAYNEQFF	TGCAGTGCTAGAGATTATAGCGGGGCCTACAATGAGCAGTTCTTC
TRBD2	TRBJ2-5	few	TRBV20-1	CSARHPEAGTSFGETQYF	TGCAGTGCTAGGCACCCCGAGGCGGGGACTAGCTTTGGGGAGACCCAGTACTTC
TRBD2	TRBJ2-7	-	TRBV29-1	CSVESGLVSEQYF	TGCAGCGTCGAAAGTGGACTAGTTTCCGAGCAGTACTTC
TRBD1	TRBJ2-6	-	TRBV27	CATKDRGRLSGANVLTF	TGTGCCACGAAGGACAGGGGGCGACTATCCGGGGCCAACGTCCTGACTTTC
-	TRBJ1-2	-	TRBV29-1	CSVEVGSYGYTF	TGCAGCGTTGAAGTGGGATCTTACGGCTACACCTTC
TRBD1	TRBJ2-5	-	TRBV24-1	CATSDPGQRRETQYF	TGTGCCACCAGTGATCCGGGACAGCGGAGGGAGACCCAGTACTTC
-	TRBJ1-4	-	TRBV5-5	CATRDATNEKLFF	TGTGCCACTCGGGATGCAACTAATGAAAAACTGTTTTTT
-	TRBJ1-4	few	TRBV14	CASSFSGGQRLFF	TGTGCCAGCAGCTTTTCGGGCGGACAGAGGCTGTTTTTT
-	TRBJ1-6	-	TRBV11-2	CASRSFQSPLHF	TGTGCCAGCCGTTCCTTCCAGTCACCCCTCCACTTT
TRBD1	TRBJ2-3	once	TRBV12-3/TRBV12-4	CASSRASGTVGTDTQYF	TGTGCCAGCAGTCGAGCTTCCGGGACAGTCGGCACAGATACGCAGTATTTT
-	TRBJ1-6	-	TRBV7-2	CASSLGPPRSYNSPLHF	TGTGCCAGCAGTCTAGGACCCCCCCGCTCCTATAATTCACCCCTCCACTTT
TRBD2	TRBJ2-1	-	TRBV7-2	CASSTPTSGRSNEQFF	TGTGCCAGCAGCACCCCTACTAGCGGGAGATCAAATGAGCAGTTCTTC
TRBD1	TRBJ1-4	-	TRBV27	CASSPETGGYEKLFF	TGTGCCAGCAGTCCAGAGACAGGGGGTTATGAAAAACTGTTTTTT
-	TRBJ1-2	-	TRBV29-1	CSVPQQGGYTF	TGCAGCGTTCCCCAGCAGGGTGGCTACACCTTC
TRBD2	TRBJ2-5	few	TRBV29-1	CSVGALAGDNQETQYF	TGCAGCGTTGGGGCTCTAGCGGGGGACAACCAAGAGACCCAGTACTTC
-	TRBJ2-7	-	TRBV4-3	CASSQGTGTETYEQYF	TGCGCCAGCAGCCAAGGAACCGGGACGGAGACCTACGAGCAGTACTTC
-	TRBJ1-6	few	TRBV27	CASSLSRGTNSPLHF	TGTGCCAGCAGTTTATCTAGGGGAACGAATTCACCCCTCCACTTT
-	TRBJ1-1	-	TRBV5-6	CASSLGEDLLNTEAFF	TGTGCCAGCAGCTTGGGAGAAGATCTACTGAACACTGAAGCTTTCTTT
TRBD1	TRBJ1-2	-	TRBV7-8	CASSSRGQANYGYTF	TGTGCCAGCAGCTCTCGGGGACAGGCAAACTATGGCTACACCTTC
-	TRBJ2-1	-	TRBV29-1	CSVDYVSEQFF	TGCAGCGTTGATTATGTTAGTGAGCAGTTCTTC
TRBD1	TRBJ2-1	-	TRBV7-2	CASSRQRGTGVYNEQFF	TGTGCCAGCAGCCGACAAAGGGGGACAGGGGTCTACAATGAGCAGTTCTTC